Many counts were recorded for the clone carrying this TCR beta chain. Its target is not known. The PBMCs were sourced from fresh peripheral blood (about 9.7 ml). The data originate from a study of T cells in Graves' hyperthyroidism and ophthalmopathy. V gave up 3 bases and J gave up 7 bases; unmatched junction bases: 7. Per the germline V gene, CDR1 is MDHEN and CDR2 is SYDVKM. CDR3 length: 15 residues. Study-level points and caveats: Progression to ophthalmopathy was predicted a median of roughly seven months early. Most thyroid-expanded clonotypes above 0.001 were also found in blood.

There were TCR beta CDR3 regions amplified from RNA transcripts. The HTBI primer set was used in a first-round RT-PCR of the TCR CDR3. MiXCR, applied by TCRdb to the multiplex PCR reads, yields one record per CDR3 protein. This sample has 300,000 to 400,000 distinct CDR3 sequences, with approximately 14% found just once. The sample was blood. The chain links TRBV28 to TRBJ2-1, with TRBD2 matching over 9 bases. This TCR was recovered from a woman between 25 and 40 years old with Graves' hyperthyroidism. The CDR3 DNA reads TGTGCCAGCAGTTTCGCGGGAGGGCGGGGAAATGAGCAGTTCTTC. The encoded protein is CASSFAGGRGNEQFF.